The clone carrying this TCR beta chain was picked up many times. Its antigen is currently unknown. Overall study findings and caveats: Whole repertoires were not studied in the larger cohort, only one V-J beta rearrangement.

Purified naive CD4+ T cells were depleted of CD25+ Tregs. After constant-region reverse-primer amplification, full-length variable regions underwent semi-nested PCR with Nested Universal Primer A. TCRdb processed the 5' RACE reads anew with MiXCR; each CDR3 protein has one entry. The sample records roughly 8,500 distinct CDR3 sequences, approximately 26% being singletons. The sequence derives from a female donor with breast cancer. The sequenced sample consisted of naive CD4+ T cells sorted from a lymph node. As to subset: naive CD4+ T cells, CD4+CD45RA+CD25-.

The chain's CDR3 is CASSSDPNYGYTF. The CDR3 DNA is TGCGCCAGCAGCTCGGACCCGAACTATGGCTACACCTTC. The V and J genes are TRBV5-1 and TRBJ1-2; D is uncertain. The CDR3 is made up of 13 amino acids. The germline gives CDR1 SGHRS, CDR2 YFSETQ. The V gene lost 3 bases and the J gene lost 2 bases, with 8 bases spanning the gap.